The 19 T cell receptor beta chains below were found in one sample sequenced in a study of CD8 T cells in Susac syndrome (dated by TCRdb to about 2019). The protocol used for the library was the immunoSEQ multiplex PCR assay. RNA was extracted with the RNeasy kit and 0.5 to 1 ug was reverse transcribed using random hexamers. TCRdb ran its own pipeline on the public reads, namely fastp trimming at Q25 and MiXCR clone calling, and kept in-frame beta chains. All rows with the same CDR3 protein become a single entry with the most common DNA and genes. This sample lists roughly 150,000 distinct CDR3 sequences; around 93% were detected once. Jointly, the top ten make up 0.12% to 0.15% of the sample. Material: CD4+ T cells from PBMCs. Source of these receptors: a human donor in good health.

The chain links TRBV4-2 to TRBJ2-7, with TRBD2 as a possible D gene (5 bases). Germline lookup yields CDR1 LGHNA and CDR2 YNFKEQ. The CDR3 is made up of 16 amino acids. Trimming pared 8 bases from V and 2 bases from J, leaving 22 bases between. CDR3 in amino acids: CASDRRADGGAYEQYF. The CDR3 coding sequence is TGTGCCAGCGACCGTCGCGCGGACGGAGGCGCCTACGAGCAGTACTTC.

V usage is TRBV19 and J usage is TRBJ1-5, with 10 bases matching TRBD1. V lost 7 bases, J lost 2 bases, and 11 bases stayed unmatched. Germline CDR1 and CDR2: LNHDA and SQIVND (reference sequence). The CDR3 covers 17 residues. CDR3 in amino acids: CASTSRQGAVRNQPQHF. The CDR3 DNA sequence: TGTGCCAGTACCTCCCGACAGGGGGCTGTACGCAATCAGCCCCAGCATTTT.

This chain uses TRBV29-1 with TRBJ2-7; 13 bases match TRBD2. This CDR3 is 15 amino acids long. V dropped 3 bases and J dropped 2; count of bases not matched to a gene: 4. Germline loops: CDR1 SQVTM, CDR2 ANQGSEA. The CDR3 spells CSVEGLAGITYEQYF. The CDR3 nucleotides read TGCAGCGTTGAGGGACTAGCGGGGATCACCTACGAGCAGTACTTC.

The chain employs TRBV30 and TRBJ2-3; D assignment may be TRBD1 or TRBD2 (6 bases each). CDR3 length equals 13 residues. Trimming took 3 bases from V and 3 from J, leaving 10 bases between them. The germline V gene has CDR1 GTSNPN and CDR2 SVGIG (reference sequence). The CDR3, as DNA: TGTGCCTGGAGGAGGGGGGCGACAGATACGCAGTATTTT. Amino acids: CAWRRGATDTQYF.

V usage is TRBV20-1 and J usage is TRBJ2-5; D is possibly TRBD2 (6 bases). V shed 6 bases and J shed 5 bases, with 19 bases lying between them. This CDR3 comprises 14 residues. Germline assignment: CDR1 DFQATT and CDR2 SNEGSKA (reference sequence). As DNA, the CDR3 is TGCAGTGCAAGAACGGGACTGGGAATGGAGACCCAGTACTTC. It codes for CSARTGLGMETQYF.

The rearrangement joins TRBV20-1 to TRBJ2-3; D is perhaps TRBD2 (5 bases). Trimming removed 5 bases from V and 3 bases from J, with 18 bases in between. The CDR3 is made up of 15 amino acids. Germline values: CDR1 DFQATT, CDR2 SNEGSKA (reference sequence). The CDR3, as DNA: TGCAGTGCTCCAAAGGGTGCGGGTGGGACAGATACGCAGTATTTT. This codes for CSAPKGAGGTDTQYF.

This clonotype was counted a single time. This chain joins TRBV5-1 and TRBJ2-2; D assignment may be TRBD1 or TRBD2 (6 bases each). The germline V gene encodes CDR1 SGHRS and CDR2 YFSETQ. Trimming removed 1 base at V and 2 bases at J, with 9 bases between. The length of the CDR3 is 15 residues. DNA for the CDR3: TGCGCCAGCAGCTTGACAGGGACTAACACCGGGGAGCTGTTTTTT. Its protein is CASSLTGTNTGELFF.

The V call is TRBV20-1, the J call TRBJ2-5, with D perhaps matching TRBD1 or TRBD2 (5 bases each). The V end lost 0 bases, the J end lost 2 bases, and 13 bases lay between the germline ends. From germline, CDR1 is DFQATT and CDR2 SNEGSKA (reference sequence). CDR3 length: 15 amino acids. The CDR3 reads CSARDWGRSQETQYF. CDR3 bases: TGCAGTGCTAGAGACTGGGGACGGAGTCAAGAGACCCAGTACTTC.

This chain links TRBV20-1 with TRBJ2-1; possible D gene TRBD1, 6 bases. V shed 1 base and J shed 7 bases, with 20 bases lying between them. CDR3 length equals 16 residues. Germline V gives CDR1 DFQATT, CDR2 SNEGSKA (reference sequence). The CDR3 DNA reads as TGCAGTGCTAGAGGCTTCACCGGGACAATGGGGAATGAGCAGTTCTTC. It is translated as CSARGFTGTMGNEQFF.

CDR3 coding DNA: TGCAGTGCTAGACAGCACCTAGCTGGAAACACCATATATTTT. Translated, it gives CSARQHLAGNTIYF. V usage is TRBV20-1 and J usage is TRBJ1-3; D is ambiguous. In germline, CDR1 is DFQATT, CDR2 SNEGSKA (reference sequence). Trimming took off 2 bases at V and 2 bases at J, with 10 bases between the two ends. This CDR3 has 14 amino acids.

This chain uses TRBV29-1 with TRBJ1-2; D perhaps matches TRBD1 (5 bases). Germline lookup yields CDR1 SQVTM and CDR2 ANQGSEA. The CDR3 extends over 10 amino acids. Trimming pared 7 bases from V and 6 bases from J, leaving 9 bases between. This CDR3 is CSAQQDGYTF. As DNA, the CDR3 is TGCAGCGCACAACAGGATGGCTACACCTTC.

The chain employs TRBV18 and TRBJ2-7, with 7 bases aligning to TRBD1. The ends lost 3 bases at V and 4 bases at J; junction bases unmatched: 9. Germline V gene data show CDR1 as KGHSH and CDR2 as LQKENI. The CDR3 is 15 amino acids. CDR3 in DNA: TGTGCCAGCTCACCTTCCGGGACAGCCCCGTACGAGCAGTACTTC. This codes for CASSPSGTAPYEQYF.

This clonotype was found once. The genes are TRBV7-2 and TRBJ2-1; D call uncertain. The CDR3 covers 12 residues. In germline, CDR1 is SGHTA, CDR2 FQGNSA. V lost 3 bases and J 4 bases, leaving 4 bases between the germline ends. CDR3 sequence reads: CASSFLYNEQFF. The CDR3 bases are TGTGCCAGCAGCTTTCTATACAATGAGCAGTTCTTC. Full variable domain (remainder filled in from reference TRBV7-2 and TRBJ2-1): GAGVSQSPSNKVTEKGKDVELRCDPISGHTALYWYRQSLGQGLEFLIYFQGNSAPDKSGLPSDRFSAERTGGSVSTLTIQRTQQEDSAVYLCASSFLYNEQFFGPGTRLTVL.

V gene TRBV12-3 or TRBV12-4 combines with J gene TRBJ2-2; D is possibly TRBD1 (6 bases). This CDR3 comprises 16 residues. Deletions cut 7 bases from V and 2 bases from J, with 17 bases between. CDR3 coding DNA: TGTGCCAGCACCGTAACCGGGACACTCAACACCGGGGAGCTGTTTTTT. This gives the protein CASTVTGTLNTGELFF.

This chain joins TRBV19 and TRBJ2-5, with TRBD1 matching 8 bases. V dropped 5 bases and J dropped 4; count of bases not matched to a gene: 6. In germline, CDR1 is LNHDA, CDR2 SQIVND (reference sequence). The CDR3 is made up of 14 amino acids. The CDR3 is CASSSSTGGETQYF. Here the CDR3 DNA reads TGTGCCAGTAGTTCTTCCACAGGGGGAGAGACCCAGTACTTC.

The genes are TRBV2 and TRBJ2-4, with D tentatively TRBD1 (6 bases). The V gene lost 6 bases and the J gene lost 1 base, with 13 bases spanning the gap. Looked up from germline, CDR1 is SNHLY and CDR2 is FYNNEI. CDR3 length: 15 residues. The CDR3 is CASRITGTAKNIQYF. DNA for the CDR3: TGTGCCAGCAGGATCACAGGGACGGCCAAAAACATTCAGTACTTC. Based on the CDR3 plus reference TRBV2 and TRBJ2-4, the full variable domain is EPEVTQTPSHQVTQMGQEVILRCVPISNHLYFYWYRQILGQKVEFLVSFYNNEISEKSEIFDDQFSVERPDGSNFTLKIRSTKLEDSAMYFCASRITGTAKNIQYFGAGTRLSVL.

The chain employs TRBV4-1 and TRBJ2-3; D is uncertain. This CDR3 spans 13 amino acids. Germline loops: CDR1 MGHRA, CDR2 YSYEKL. V shed 3 bases and J shed 9 bases, with 13 bases lying between them. The CDR3 loop is CASSHARAETQYF. CDR3 bases: TGCGCCAGCAGCCATGCCCGTGCTGAAACGCAGTATTTT.

V usage is TRBV11-1 and J usage is TRBJ2-7, with unresolved D. The CDR3 is 12 residues long. Deletions cut 5 bases from V and 2 bases from J, with 7 bases between. Germline V gene data show CDR1 as SGHAT and CDR2 as FQDESV (reference sequence). CDR3 in amino acids: CASSPATYEQYF. In DNA, the CDR3 is TGTGCCAGCAGCCCGGCTACCTACGAGCAGTACTTC. The whole variable domain, filled in from reference TRBV11-1 and TRBJ2-7, reads EAEVAQSPRYKITEKSQAVAFWCDPISGHATLYWYRQILGQGPELLVQFQDESVVDDSQLPKDRFSAERLKGVDSTLKIQPAELGDSAMYLCASSPATYEQYFGPGTRLTVT.

The rearrangement joins TRBV3-1 to TRBJ1-6, with TRBD1 as a possible D gene (5 bases). This CDR3 has 13 residues. With 0 bases removed from V and 14 bases from J, the gap between germline ends came to 11 bases. CDR1 and CDR2 from the germline V gene are LGHDT and YNNKEL (reference sequence). CDR3 amino acids: CASSQDGGVSLHF. CDR3 nucleotide sequence: TGTGCCAGCAGCCAAGATGGGGGGGTATCCCTCCACTTT.